A single sample is the source of the 7 T cell receptor beta chains below, sequenced in a study of shared T cell receptors in the human thymus (dated by TCRdb to the early 2020s). The library relied on the immunoSEQ multiplex PCR assay. TCRdb provides this immuneACCESS table in a form limited to in-frame rearrangements. Some clones are lacking; in checked studies, under half of them reflect an unresolved V gene, and why the rest are absent is not known. Here the sample has fewer than 700,000 clones; approximately 87% occur a single time. The ten largest clones take up approximately 0.011% of the sample. These records were also assigned to another study, of human thymus T cells.

The sample comprised thymocytes. These receptors all stem from a boy under three years old with a congenital heart defect. Donor details come from another sample of the same person, matched by shared clones.

The chain links TRBV28 to TRBJ2-7, with TRBD1 identical over 8 bases. V dropped 5 bases and J dropped 1; count of bases not matched to a gene: 4. This CDR3 spans 14 amino acids. The germline gives CDR1 MDHEN, CDR2 SYDVKM. CDR3 sequence reads: CASSGGTGSYEQYF. DNA for the CDR3: TGTGCCAGCAGTGGGGGGACAGGATCCTACGAGCAGTACTTC. Full variable domain (remainder filled in from reference TRBV28 and TRBJ2-7): DVKVTQSSRYLVKRTGEKVFLECVQDMDHENMFWYRQDPGLGLRLIYFSYDVKMKEKGDIPEGYSVSREKKERFSLILESASTNQTSMYLCASSGGTGSYEQYFGPGTRLTVT.

The V call is TRBV6-6, the J call TRBJ2-7, with a tentative D call TRBD2 (5 bases). The germline V and J ends were trimmed by 6 bases and 1 base, with 13 bases remaining between them. This CDR3 has 14 residues. CDR1 and CDR2 (germline): MNHNY, SVGAGI (reference sequence). CDR3 DNA: TGTGCCAGCAGGAGAGCGGTTGTTTCCTACGAGCAGTACTTC. As protein: CASRRAVVSYEQYF.

The chain uses TRBV28 and TRBJ2-7; 12 bases match TRBD2. V trimming: 4 bases; J trimming: 4 bases; junction bases outside the gene matches: 8. Germline V gene sequence: CDR1 MDHEN, CDR2 SYDVKM. This CDR3 has 16 residues. CDR3 loop: CASSSLETSGRYEQYF. Here the CDR3 DNA reads TGTGCCAGCAGTTCCCTCGAGACTAGCGGGAGATACGAGCAGTACTTC.

The gene calls are TRBV5-4 and TRBJ1-1; 7 nucleotides align to TRBD1. Trimming cost V 3 bases and J 0 bases; bases outside gene matches: 8. This CDR3 is 16 amino acids long. Germline CDR1 is SGHNT and CDR2 is YYREEE (reference sequence). The CDR3 sequence is CASSCRTGGLNTEAFF. The CDR3 DNA sequence: TGTGCCAGCAGCTGCCGGACAGGCGGGCTGAACACTGAAGCTTTCTTT.

The CDR3 here is CATSREHQPGDNQPQHF. As DNA, the CDR3 is TGTGCCACCAGCAGAGAGCACCAGCCCGGGGATAATCAGCCCCAGCATTTT. The rearrangement joins TRBV15 to TRBJ1-5; the D is unclear. From germline, CDR1 is LNHNV and CDR2 YYDKDF (reference sequence). The V and J ends lost 0 bases and 4 bases respectively, with 16 bases between them. There are 17 residues in the CDR3.

Regarding this clone: In the same sample, other DNA sequences code for this CDR3. CDR3 DNA: TGTGCCAGCCAGGGTCCGAGAAACACCATATATTTT. This encodes CASQGPRNTIYF. The genes are TRBV28 and TRBJ1-3; tentatively, D is TRBD1 (5 bases). The CDR3 is made up of 12 amino acids. The germline V gene has CDR1 MDHEN and CDR2 SYDVKM. V shed 8 bases and J shed 5 bases, with 10 bases lying between them.

The chain combines TRBV28 with TRBJ2-7; D perhaps matches TRBD1 (7 bases). Trimming cost V 10 bases and J 3 bases, with 22 bases left between them. Germline CDR1 and CDR2: MDHEN and SYDVKM. The CDR3 sequence is 15 residues long. The CDR3 is CATEPEPQGGYEQYF. The CDR3 DNA reads as TGTGCCACCGAGCCTGAGCCGCAGGGGGGCTACGAGCAGTACTTC.